The entry below describes one T cell receptor (beta chain). This sample was included in a study of blood T cell repertoires in COVID-19. Whole-study context: Sites across the United States, Italy and Spain contributed samples from acute and convalescent COVID-19.

Authors' data handling: The assay estimated nucleated cells by amplifying reference gene primers. Only in-frame clones appear in the TCRdb table, and some are missing; sequencing was by immunoSEQ multiplex PCR. From that table come the V and J calls and clone size; the DNA was used to work out D and trimming. The repertoire holds 300,000 to 350,000 clones, with about 87% as singletons. The V segment lost 9 bases and the J segment 10 bases; nucleotides outside the gene matches: 8. The CDR3 is 13 amino acids. Germline V gene lookup returns CDR1 SNHLY and CDR2 FYNNEI. This TCR derives from a man aged 30-40 years who had recovered from COVID-19. The material sequenced was PBMCs or T cells enriched from blood (not recorded which). V usage is TRBV2 and J usage is TRBJ2-1, with 11 bases matching TRBD2. CDR3 bases: TGTGCCAGTGTAGCGGGGGGGCCTGGGGAGCAGTTCTTC. Its translation is CASVAGGPGEQFF.